This T cell receptor (beta chain) was sequenced for a study of control samples from healthy donors and cancer patients. V dropped 4 bases and J dropped 8 bases, with 11 bases sitting between them. CDR3 length equals 13 residues. CDR1 LNHDA and CDR2 SQIVND come from the germline V gene (reference sequence). TCRdb's copy holds only in-frame clones and misses some; the assay was immunoSEQ multiplex PCR. The sample has about 160,000 clones, about 94% seen once. The chain has TRBV19 and TRBJ1-4; the D gene is possibly TRBD1 (5 bases). The clonotype comes from a woman aged 40 to 55 in good health. Sequences were obtained from blood. The CDR3 reads CASSTSRTEKLFF. DNA of the CDR3: TGTGCCAGTAGTACATCCAGGACAGAAAAACTGTTTTTT.